This T cell receptor beta chain originates from a study of response to subunit inactivated influenza vaccine. There are a few counts of this clonotype. The CDR3 length is 14 residues. The germline V gene encodes CDR1 SGHTA and CDR2 FQGNSA. Deletions cut 5 bases from V and 6 bases from J, with 16 bases between. A single record per CDR3 protein comes from TCRdb applying MiXCR to the RT-PCR reads. The sample consists of 550,000 to 600,000 distinct CDR3 sequences, about 10% of them appearing once. The origin of this receptor is a man in his forties or fifties who received an inactivated influenza vaccine. The material sequenced was PBMCs from blood, taken on the day of vaccination. The V and J genes are TRBV7-2 and TRBJ2-5, with TRBD2 as a possible D gene (6 bases). The CDR3 DNA is TGTGCCAGCAGCCCCGACCTCGGGGGTAAGACCCAGTACTTC. It translates to CASSPDLGGKTQYF.